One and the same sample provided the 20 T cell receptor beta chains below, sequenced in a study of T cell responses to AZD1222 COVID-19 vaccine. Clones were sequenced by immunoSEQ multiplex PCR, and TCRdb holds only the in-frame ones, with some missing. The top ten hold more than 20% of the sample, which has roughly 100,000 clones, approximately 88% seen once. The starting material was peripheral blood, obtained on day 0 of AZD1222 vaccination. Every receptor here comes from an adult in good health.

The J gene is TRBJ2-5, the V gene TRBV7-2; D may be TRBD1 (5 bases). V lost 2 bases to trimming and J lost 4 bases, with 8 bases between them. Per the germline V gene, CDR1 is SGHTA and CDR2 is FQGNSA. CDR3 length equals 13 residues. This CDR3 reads CASSLRQRETQYF. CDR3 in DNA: TGTGCCAGCAGCTTAAGACAGAGAGAGACCCAGTACTTC.

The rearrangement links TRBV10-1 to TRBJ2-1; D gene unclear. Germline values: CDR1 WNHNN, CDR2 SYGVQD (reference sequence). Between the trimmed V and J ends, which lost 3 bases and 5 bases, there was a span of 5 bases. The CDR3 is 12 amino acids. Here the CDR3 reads CASSDADNEQFF. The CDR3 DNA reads TGCGCCAGCAGTGATGCGGACAATGAGCAGTTCTTC.

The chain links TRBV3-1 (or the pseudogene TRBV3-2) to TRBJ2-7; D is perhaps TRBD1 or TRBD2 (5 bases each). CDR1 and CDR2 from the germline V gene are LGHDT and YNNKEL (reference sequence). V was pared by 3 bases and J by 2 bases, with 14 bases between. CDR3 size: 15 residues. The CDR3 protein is CASSHFARDAYEQYF. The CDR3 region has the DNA TGTGCCAGCAGCCACTTTGCCCGGGACGCCTACGAGCAGTACTTC.

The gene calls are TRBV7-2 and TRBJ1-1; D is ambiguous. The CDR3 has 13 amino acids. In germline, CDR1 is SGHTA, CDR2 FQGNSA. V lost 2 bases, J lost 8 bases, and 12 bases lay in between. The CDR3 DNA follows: TGTGCCAGCAGCTTACCTATAAGTCTAGAAGCTTTCTTT. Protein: CASSLPISLEAFF.

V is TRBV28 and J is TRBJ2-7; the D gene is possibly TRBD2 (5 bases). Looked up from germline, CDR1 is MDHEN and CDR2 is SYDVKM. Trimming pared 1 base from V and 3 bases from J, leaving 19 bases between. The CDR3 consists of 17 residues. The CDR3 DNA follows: TGTGCCAGCAGTTTATATCCTCGGCGGGCCGTTGGCTACGAGCAGTACTTC. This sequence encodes CASSLYPRRAVGYEQYF.

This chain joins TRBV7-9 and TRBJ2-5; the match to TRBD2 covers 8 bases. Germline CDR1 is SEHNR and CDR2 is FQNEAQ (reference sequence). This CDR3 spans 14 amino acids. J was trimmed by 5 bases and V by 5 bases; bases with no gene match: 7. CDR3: CASSLGLVGETQYF. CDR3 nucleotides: TGTGCCAGCAGCCTGGGACTAGTTGGGGAGACCCAGTACTTC.

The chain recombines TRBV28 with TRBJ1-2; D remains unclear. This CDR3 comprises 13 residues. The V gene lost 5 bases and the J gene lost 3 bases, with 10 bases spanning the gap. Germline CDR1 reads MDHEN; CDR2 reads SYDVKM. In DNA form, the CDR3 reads TGTGCCAGCAGTCCGAGACGGGACTATGGCTACACCTTC. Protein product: CASSPRRDYGYTF.

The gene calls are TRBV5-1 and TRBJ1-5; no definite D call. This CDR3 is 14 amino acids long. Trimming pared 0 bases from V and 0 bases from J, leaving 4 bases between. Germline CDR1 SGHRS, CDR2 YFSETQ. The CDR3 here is CASSLEPSNQPQHF. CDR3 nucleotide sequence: TGCGCCAGCAGCTTGGAACCTAGCAATCAGCCCCAGCATTTT.

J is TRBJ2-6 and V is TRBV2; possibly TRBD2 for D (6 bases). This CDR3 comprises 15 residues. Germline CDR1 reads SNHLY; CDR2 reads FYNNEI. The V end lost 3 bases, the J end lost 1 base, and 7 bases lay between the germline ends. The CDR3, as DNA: TGTGCCAGCAGTGAGGGGGGTTCTGGGGCCAACGTCCTGACTTTC. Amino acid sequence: CASSEGGSGANVLTF.

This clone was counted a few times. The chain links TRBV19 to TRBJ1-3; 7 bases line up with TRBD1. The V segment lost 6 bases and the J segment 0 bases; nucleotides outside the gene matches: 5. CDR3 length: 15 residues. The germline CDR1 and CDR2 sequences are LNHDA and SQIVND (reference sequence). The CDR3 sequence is CASSRGGHSGNTIYF. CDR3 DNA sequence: TGTGCCAGTAGCCGAGGGGGCCACTCTGGAAACACCATATATTTT.

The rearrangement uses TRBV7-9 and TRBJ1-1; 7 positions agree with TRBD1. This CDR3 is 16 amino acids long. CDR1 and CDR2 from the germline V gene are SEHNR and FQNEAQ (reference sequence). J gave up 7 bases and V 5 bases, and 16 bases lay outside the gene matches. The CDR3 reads CASSHLRGGLRDEAFF. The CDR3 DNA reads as TGTGCCAGCAGCCACCTGAGAGGGGGCCTACGGGATGAAGCTTTCTTT. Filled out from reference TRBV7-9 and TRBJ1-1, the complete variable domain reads DTGVSQNPRHKITKRGQNVTFRCDPISEHNRLYWYRQTLGQGPEFLTYFQNEAQLEKSRLLSDRFSAERPKGSFSTLEIQRTEQGDSAMYLCASSHLRGGLRDEAFFGQGTRLTVV.

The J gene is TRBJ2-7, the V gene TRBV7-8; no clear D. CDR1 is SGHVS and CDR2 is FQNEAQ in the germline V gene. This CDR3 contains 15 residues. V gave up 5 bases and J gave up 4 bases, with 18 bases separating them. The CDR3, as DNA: TGTGCCAGCAGCCCAGACCGCCGAGGTGGGTACGAGCAGTACTTC. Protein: CASSPDRRGGYEQYF.

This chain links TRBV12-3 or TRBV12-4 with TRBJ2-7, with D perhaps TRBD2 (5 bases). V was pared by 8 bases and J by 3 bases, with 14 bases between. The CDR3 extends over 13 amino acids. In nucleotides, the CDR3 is TGTGCCAGCCGTGAAGCGGATTACTACGAGCAGTACTTC. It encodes CASREADYYEQYF.

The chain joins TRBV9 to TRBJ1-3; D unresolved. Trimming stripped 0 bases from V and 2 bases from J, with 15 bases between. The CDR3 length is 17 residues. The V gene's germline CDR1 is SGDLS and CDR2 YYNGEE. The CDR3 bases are TGTGCCAGCAGCGTAGATAGGCAAGGAAACCCTGGAAACACCATATATTTT. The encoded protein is CASSVDRQGNPGNTIYF.

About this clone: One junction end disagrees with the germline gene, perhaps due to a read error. DNA for the CDR3: TGTGCTAGCAGCTTAAGCGGCAGCAGGAATGAGCAGTTCTTC. Residues: CASSLSGSRNEQFF. The rearrangement links TRBV7-7 to TRBJ2-1; D might be TRBD2 (5 bases). The germline V gene encodes CDR1 SSHAT and CDR2 FNYEAQ (reference sequence). This CDR3 is 14 amino acids long.

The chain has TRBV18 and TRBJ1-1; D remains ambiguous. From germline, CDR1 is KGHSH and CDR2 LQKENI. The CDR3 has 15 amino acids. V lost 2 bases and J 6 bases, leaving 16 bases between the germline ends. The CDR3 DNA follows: TGTGCCAGCTCACCATCGAAAGGGAGGGAGGCTGAAGCTTTCTTT. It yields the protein CASSPSKGREAEAFF.

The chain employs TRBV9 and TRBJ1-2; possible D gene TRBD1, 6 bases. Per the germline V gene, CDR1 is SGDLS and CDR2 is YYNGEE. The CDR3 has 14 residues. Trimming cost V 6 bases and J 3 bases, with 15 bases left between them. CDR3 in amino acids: CASTIGGYDYGYTF. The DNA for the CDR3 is TGTGCCAGCACCATAGGGGGGTATGACTATGGCTACACCTTC.

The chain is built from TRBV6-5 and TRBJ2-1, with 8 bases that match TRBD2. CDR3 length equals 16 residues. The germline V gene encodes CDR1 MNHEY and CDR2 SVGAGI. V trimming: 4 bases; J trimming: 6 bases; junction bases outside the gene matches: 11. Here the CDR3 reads CASSSRAGARGNEQFF. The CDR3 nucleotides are TGTGCCAGCAGTTCCCGAGCGGGGGCCCGGGGCAATGAGCAGTTCTTC.

CDR3 DNA sequence: TGTGCCAGCAGCTTGGCCACAGGGGTATATTATGGCTACACCTTC. This encodes CASSLATGVYYGYTF. The chain couples TRBV5-6 to TRBJ1-2; 7 nucleotides match TRBD1. This CDR3 is 15 amino acids long. V lost 0 bases and J lost 5; bases outside the gene matches: 7. Germline V CDR1 and CDR2: SGHDT, YYEEEE. Full variable domain (rest looked up from reference TRBV5-6 and TRBJ1-2): DAGVTQSPTHLIKTRGQQVTLRCSPKSGHDTVSWYQQALGQGPQFIFQYYEEEERQRGNFPDRFSGHQFPNYSSELNVNALLLGDSALYLCASSLATGVYYGYTFGSGTRLTVV.

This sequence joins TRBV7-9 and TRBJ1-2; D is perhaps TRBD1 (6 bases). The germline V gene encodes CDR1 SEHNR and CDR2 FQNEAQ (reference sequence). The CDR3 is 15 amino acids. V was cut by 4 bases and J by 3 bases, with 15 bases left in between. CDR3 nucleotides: TGTGCCAGCAGCTGGGGGCAGGGCGGCGACTATGGCTACACCTTC. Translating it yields CASSWGQGGDYGYTF.